These 14 T cell receptor beta chains were all obtained from the same sample, sequenced in a study of persistence of HIV-infected CD4 T cells. The stimulus was an HIV-1 Gag 15-mer peptide pool, roughly 1 ug/peptide/mL. CD4+ T cells upregulating both CD40 ligand and CD69 were sorted as responding cells. These TCRs' antigens remain unknown. This was the immunoSEQ version 4 assay in survey mode. Some clones are missing from TCRdb's copy, which holds only in-frame ones; the method was immunoSEQ multiplex PCR. The repertoire holds 19,000 or so clones, with around three fifths as singletons. The specimen comprised CD4+ T cells sorted from PBMCs after approximately 19-hour stimulation, sampled from a patient who received antiretroviral therapy. These receptors all stem from an adult woman with HIV who was CMV-seropositive.

The chain's CDR3 is CASSHRGRGAGELFF. In nucleotides, the CDR3 is TGTGCCAGCAGCCACAGGGGGCGCGGAGCCGGGGAGCTGTTTTTT. This sequence joins TRBV11-1 and TRBJ2-2; the match to TRBD1 covers 9 bases. The CDR3 totals 15 residues. V shed 5 bases and J 6 bases; nucleotides not matched to a gene: 7. Germline CDR1 SGHAT, CDR2 FQDESV (reference sequence).

This chain joins TRBV3-1 (or the pseudogene TRBV3-2) and TRBJ2-1, with 9 bases identical to TRBD2. The trim removed 2 bases at V and 10 bases at J, leaving 9 bases unmatched. Germline CDR1 LGHDT, CDR2 YNNKEL (reference sequence). The CDR3 length is 15 residues. CDR3 sequence: CASSQPGGGGREQFF. CDR3 DNA: TGTGCCAGCAGCCAACCGGGCGGGGGGGGCAGGGAGCAGTTCTTC.

A remark on this clone: The same CDR3 arises from other DNA sequences in this sample as well. The chain joins TRBV11-1 to TRBJ1-2; 9 bases match TRBD1. J gave up 10 bases and V 5 bases, and 11 bases lay outside the gene matches. From germline, CDR1 is SGHAT and CDR2 FQDESV (reference sequence). There are 14 residues in the CDR3. CDR3 sequence reads: CASSEARGQGHYTF. The CDR3 DNA is TGTGCCAGCAGCGAGGCCCGGGGACAGGGCCACTACACCTTC.

On this clone: This CDR3 is also generated by other DNA sequences in the sample. The chain links TRBV6-5 to TRBJ1-1, with D tentatively TRBD1 (5 bases). V was shortened by 2 bases and J by 4 bases, with 5 bases between the two germline ends. The CDR3 loop spans 12 amino acids. Germline V CDR1 and CDR2: MNHEY, SVGAGI. The CDR3 DNA reads TGTGCCAGCAGTTACGGGGGCACTGAAGCTTTCTTT. Protein product: CASSYGGTEAFF.

The V and J genes are TRBV5-1 and TRBJ2-3; 10 positions agree with TRBD1. J was trimmed by 1 base and V by 1 base; bases with no gene match: 3. In germline, CDR1 is SGHRS, CDR2 YFSETQ. The CDR3 covers 16 residues. CDR3 protein: CASSLRDRGRTDTQYF. The CDR3 region has the DNA TGCGCCAGCAGCTTGCGGGACAGGGGCCGCACAGATACGCAGTATTTT.

The table lists this clone with a few counts. This sequence joins TRBV27 and TRBJ1-6; D not certain. Germline CDR1 and CDR2: MNHEY and SMNVEV (reference sequence). The CDR3 covers 14 residues. Between the trimmed V and J ends, which lost 3 bases and 5 bases, there was a span of 8 bases. The CDR3 nucleotides are TGTGCCAGCAGTTTCGGACGGAATAATTCACCCCTCCACTTT. It yields the protein CASSFGRNNSPLHF.

This chain uses TRBV7-9 with TRBJ2-1, with TRBD1 matching 12 bases. This CDR3 has 15 residues. V lost 4 bases to trimming and J lost 9 bases; unmatched junction nucleotides: 7. Germline V gene lookup returns CDR1 SEHNR and CDR2 FQNEAQ (reference sequence). The DNA for the CDR3 is TGTGCCAGCAGCTCTCGGGACAGGGGGCGCGGTGAGCAGTTCTTC. It specifies CASSSRDRGRGEQFF.

This chain uses TRBV6-5 with TRBJ2-1; a weak D match, TRBD1 (5 bases). This CDR3 contains 15 residues. Trimming shortened V by 7 bases and J by 4 bases, and 17 bases separated the two germline ends. Germline V lookup: CDR1 MNHEY, CDR2 SVGAGI. CDR3 amino acids: CASTASWTPYNEQFF. The CDR3 DNA reads as TGTGCCAGCACCGCAAGCTGGACACCGTACAATGAGCAGTTCTTC.

In this sample, this clone turned up once. The CDR3 DNA is TGTGCCTGGAGTGTTTACAGGGGCAGAGATCTTTATAACTATGGCTACACCTTC. This gives the protein CAWSVYRGRDLYNYGYTF. The chain couples TRBV30 to TRBJ1-2; TRBD1 matches 7 bases. The V and J ends lost 0 bases and 1 base, in that order; junction bases with no gene match: 14. This CDR3 has 18 amino acids. CDR1 GTSNPN and CDR2 SVGIG come from the germline V gene (reference sequence).

For this clone: A clone one base away is much larger, so this may be a read error. The sample contains more than one DNA sequence encoding this CDR3. J is TRBJ1-1 and V is TRBV5-6; D remains ambiguous. Germline loops: CDR1 SGHDT, CDR2 YYEEEE. The CDR3 is made up of 11 amino acids. V gave up 4 bases and J gave up 0 bases, with 1 base separating them. The CDR3 DNA follows: TGTGCCAGCAGCCTGAACACTGAAGCTTTCTTT. It yields the protein CASSLNTEAFF.

This clone is classed as medium-sized (0.01 to 0.1%). V and J are TRBV4-2 and TRBJ1-4; D call uncertain. CDR1 LGHNA and CDR2 YNFKEQ come from the germline V gene. Trimming took off 4 bases at V and 5 bases at J, with 14 bases between the two ends. The length of the CDR3 is 15 residues. CDR3 nucleotides: TGTGCCAGCAGCCCGCTACTTGCTGAGAATGAAAAACTGTTTTTT. It encodes CASSPLLAENEKLFF.

The chain combines TRBV27 with TRBJ1-2; D is perhaps TRBD1 (6 bases). Germline CDR1 reads MNHEY; CDR2 reads SMNVEV (reference sequence). V shed 2 bases and J shed 3 bases, with 10 bases lying between them. The length of the CDR3 is 14 residues. Written as DNA, the CDR3 is TGTGCCAGCAGTTTACGTACAGGGTACTATGGCTACACCTTC. Residues: CASSLRTGYYGYTF.

This clone was observed a handful of times. The J gene is TRBJ1-1, the V gene TRBV18; D unclear. Germline V gene lookup returns CDR1 KGHSH and CDR2 LQKENI. The ends were cut back, 3 bases at V and 6 bases at J, with 17 bases in the middle. The CDR3 is 15 residues long. The DNA for the CDR3 is TGTGCCAGCTCACCTCTACCCAGTCCGGAATCTGAAGCTTTCTTT. Protein: CASSPLPSPESEAFF. The whole variable domain, remainder taken from reference TRBV18 and TRBJ1-1, is NAGVMQNPRHLVRRRGQEARLRCSPMKGHSHVYWYRQLPEEGLKFMVYLQKENIIDESGMPKERFSAEFPKEGPSILRIQQVVRGDSAAYFCASSPLPSPESEAFFGQGTRLTVV.

The V gene is TRBV10-2, the J gene TRBJ1-1; 9 positions match TRBD1. The germline CDR1 and CDR2 sequences are WSHSY and SAAADI. V shed 7 bases and J 8 bases; nucleotides not matched to a gene: 5. This CDR3 is 12 amino acids long. The CDR3 nucleotides are TGCGCCAGCACGGGACAGGGCGACGAAGCTTTCTTT. It specifies CASTGQGDEAFF.